Listed here are 2 T cell receptor beta chains from one sample, sequenced in a study of PD-1 blockade in classical Hodgkin lymphoma. Profiling relied on immunoSEQ multiplex PCR, and the TCRdb table lists in-frame clones only, not all of them. The table lists 19,000 or so clones, 87% of them singletons. The time point denotes: newly diagnosed, previously untreated cHL patient sample. Researchers pulled CD8+ T cells out of thawed PBMCs using magnetic negative selection. Sequenced: CD8+ T cells from blood. The source is a human donor with classical Hodgkin lymphoma.

This clone was detected only once. The chain links TRBV19 to TRBJ2-7; D not resolved. V dropped 6 bases and J dropped 2 bases, with 11 bases sitting between them. Germline loops: CDR1 LNHDA, CDR2 SQIVND (reference sequence). The CDR3 is 13 residues long. The CDR3 DNA reads as TGTGCCAGTAGAGGACCCCAGGCCTACGAGCAGTACTTC. Amino acid sequence: CASRGPQAYEQYF.

The V and J genes are TRBV27 and TRBJ2-1; no clear D. The CDR3 sequence is 14 residues long. Germline V gives CDR1 MNHEY, CDR2 SMNVEV (reference sequence). Trimming stripped 7 bases from V and 1 base from J, with 11 bases between. CDR3 sequence reads: CASNYGISYNEQFF. In nucleotides, the CDR3 is TGTGCCAGCAACTACGGAATTTCCTACAATGAGCAGTTCTTC.